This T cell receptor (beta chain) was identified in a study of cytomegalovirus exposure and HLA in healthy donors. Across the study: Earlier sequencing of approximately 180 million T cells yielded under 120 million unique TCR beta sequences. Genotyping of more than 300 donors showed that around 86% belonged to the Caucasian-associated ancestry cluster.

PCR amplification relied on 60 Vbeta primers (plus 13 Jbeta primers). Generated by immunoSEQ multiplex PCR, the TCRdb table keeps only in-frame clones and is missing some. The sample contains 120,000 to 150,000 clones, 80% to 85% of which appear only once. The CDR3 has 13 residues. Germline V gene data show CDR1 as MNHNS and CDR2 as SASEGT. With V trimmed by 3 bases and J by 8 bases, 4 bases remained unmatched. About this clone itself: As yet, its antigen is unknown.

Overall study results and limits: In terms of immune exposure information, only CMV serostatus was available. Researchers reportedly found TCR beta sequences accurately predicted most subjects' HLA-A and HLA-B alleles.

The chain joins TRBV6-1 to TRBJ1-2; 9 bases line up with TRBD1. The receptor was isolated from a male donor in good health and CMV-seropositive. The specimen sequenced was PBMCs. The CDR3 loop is CASSEGQGYGYTF. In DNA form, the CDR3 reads TGTGCCAGCAGTGAGGGACAGGGTTACGGCTACACCTTC.